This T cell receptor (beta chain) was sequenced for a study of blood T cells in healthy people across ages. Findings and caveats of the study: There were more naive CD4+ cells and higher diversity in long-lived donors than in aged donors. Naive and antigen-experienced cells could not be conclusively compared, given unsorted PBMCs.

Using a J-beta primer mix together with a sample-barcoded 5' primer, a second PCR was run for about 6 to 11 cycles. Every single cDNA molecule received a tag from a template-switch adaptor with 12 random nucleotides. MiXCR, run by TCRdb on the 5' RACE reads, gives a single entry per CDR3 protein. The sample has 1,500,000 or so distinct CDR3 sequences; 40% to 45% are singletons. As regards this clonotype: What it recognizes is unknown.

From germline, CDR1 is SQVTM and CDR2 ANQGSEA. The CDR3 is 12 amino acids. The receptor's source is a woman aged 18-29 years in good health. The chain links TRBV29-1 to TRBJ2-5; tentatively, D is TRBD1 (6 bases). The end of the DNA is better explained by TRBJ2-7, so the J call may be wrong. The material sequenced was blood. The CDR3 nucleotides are TGCAGCGCCGCAAGTGCAGGGGACGAGCAGTACTTC. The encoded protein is CSAASAGDEQYF.